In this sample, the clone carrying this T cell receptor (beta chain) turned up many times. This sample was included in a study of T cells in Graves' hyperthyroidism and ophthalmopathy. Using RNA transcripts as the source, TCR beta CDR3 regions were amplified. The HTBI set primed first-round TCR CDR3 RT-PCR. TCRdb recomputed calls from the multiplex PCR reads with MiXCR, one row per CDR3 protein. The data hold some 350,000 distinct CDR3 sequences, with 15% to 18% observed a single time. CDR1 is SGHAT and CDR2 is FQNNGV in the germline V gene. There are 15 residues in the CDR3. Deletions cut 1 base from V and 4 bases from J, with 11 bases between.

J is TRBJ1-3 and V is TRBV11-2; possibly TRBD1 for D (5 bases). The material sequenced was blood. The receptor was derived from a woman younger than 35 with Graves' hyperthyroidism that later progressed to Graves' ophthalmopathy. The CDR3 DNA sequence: TGTGCCAGCAGCTTAGTACGGGGGTCCGGAAACACCATATATTTT. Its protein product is CASSLVRGSGNTIYF.